These 22 T cell receptor beta chains originate from one sample sequenced in a study of shared clonotypes between healthy human individuals. The data were produced by immunoSEQ multiplex PCR, yet TCRdb's version contains in-frame clones alone and is incomplete. This table holds about half a million clones, more than 65% found once. Sequencing was carried out using PBMCs. These receptors came from a woman aged 35 to 49 in good health. Some clones in this sample may be carry-over from other donors' samples.

CDR3 sequence: CASSSPWTEEPYEQYF. The CDR3, as DNA: TGTGCCAGCAGTAGCCCCTGGACAGAGGAACCCTACGAGCAGTACTTC. The chain links TRBV28 to TRBJ2-7, with D perhaps TRBD1 (6 bases). CDR3 length: 16 residues. Trimming left V 5 bases short and J 2 bases short, with 19 bases between. Germline CDR1 reads MDHEN; CDR2 reads SYDVKM.

V is TRBV9 and J is TRBJ2-7; 7 positions agree with TRBD2. J gave up 3 bases and V 0 bases, and 9 bases lay outside the gene matches. Germline CDR1 reads SGDLS; CDR2 reads YYNGEE. This CDR3 is 16 amino acids long. The CDR3 loop is CASSVGSPSGIYEQYF. CDR3 nucleotide sequence: TGTGCCAGCAGCGTAGGTTCTCCTAGCGGAATCTACGAGCAGTACTTC.

The V gene is TRBV28, the J gene TRBJ2-2; D gene unclear. Trimming cost V 6 bases and J 3 bases, with 17 bases left between them. The CDR3 extends over 16 amino acids. CDR1 and CDR2 (germline): MDHEN, SYDVKM. The CDR3 bases are TGTGCCAGCAGCCCAGCCGGCATCGGCTACACCGGGGAGCTGTTTTTT. As protein: CASSPAGIGYTGELFF.

The gene calls are TRBV19 and TRBJ2-1; TRBD2 agrees at 11 bases. This CDR3 region has 15 residues. The ends lost 7 bases at V and 8 bases at J; junction bases unmatched: 10. Germline CDR1 reads LNHDA; CDR2 reads SQIVND (reference sequence). Here the CDR3 reads CASNAPGLAADEQFF. The CDR3 DNA sequence: TGTGCCAGTAACGCCCCGGGACTAGCGGCGGATGAGCAGTTCTTC. Full variable domain (outside the CDR3, taken from reference TRBV19 and TRBJ2-1): DGGITQSPKYLFRKEGQNVTLSCEQNLNHDAMYWYRQDPGQGLRLIYYSQIVNDFQKGDIAEGYSVSREKKESFPLTVTSAQKNPTAFYLCASNAPGLAADEQFFGPGTRLTVL.

In regard to this clone: Other DNA sequences in this specimen translate into the identical CDR3. The chain combines TRBV29-1 with TRBJ2-1; 10 bases are shared with TRBD2. The germline CDR1 and CDR2 sequences are SQVTM and ANQGSEA. Germline trimming cut 4 bases from V and 4 bases from J; bases unmatched to any gene: 4. This CDR3 is 14 amino acids long. As DNA, the CDR3 is TGCAGCGTTGCCGGGACTAGCGTTTACAATGAGCAGTTCTTC. It translates to CSVAGTSVYNEQFF.

Comments on this clone: Since a far larger clone is one base different, this is likely a read error. Other DNA sequences in this sample translate to the same CDR3. The chain uses TRBV5-7 and TRBJ1-1; D is uncertain. TRBV5-7 is an ORF, with its function uncertain. The CDR3 runs to 13 residues. V lost 0 bases and J 5 bases, leaving 8 bases between the germline ends. The CDR3, as DNA: TGTGCCAGCAGCTTGGAAGGGAATACTGAAGCTTTCTTT. This encodes CASSLEGNTEAFF.

This rearrangement joins TRBV6-4 to TRBJ1-5, with D perhaps matching TRBD1 (5 bases). This CDR3 contains 15 residues. CDR1 is MRHNA, CDR2 SNTAGT, per germline. V shed 2 bases and J shed 4 bases, with 12 bases lying between them. The CDR3 loop reads CASSDNPGSNQPQHF. The CDR3, as DNA: TGTGCCAGCAGTGACAATCCAGGGTCTAATCAGCCCCAGCATTTT.

The gene calls are TRBV7-8 and TRBJ2-7; D tentatively reads TRBD1 or TRBD2 (7 bases each). CDR1 and CDR2 (germline): SGHVS, FQNEAQ. The V end was cut by 5 bases, the J end by 1 base, with 12 bases between. The CDR3 extends over 14 amino acids. CDR3 bases: TGTGCCAGCAGCGGGAGGGACAGATCCTACGAGCAGTACTTC. Amino acids: CASSGRDRSYEQYF.

Points on this clone: This likely came from a read error, as a far larger clone is one base away. The chain uses TRBV11-2 and TRBJ1-5; no clear D gene. Trimming removed 0 bases from V and 0 bases from J, with 12 bases in between. This CDR3 spans 17 amino acids. Germline assignment: CDR1 SGHAT and CDR2 FQNNGV. This CDR3 reads CASSLEIAEISNQPQHF. In DNA form, the CDR3 reads TGTGCCAGCAGCTTAGAAATTGCGGAGATTAGCAATCAGCCCCAGCATTTT.

V and J are TRBV28 and TRBJ2-7; 8 bases map to TRBD2. Germline-derived CDR1 and CDR2 are MDHEN and SYDVKM. V trimming: 5 bases; J trimming: 0 bases; junction bases outside the gene matches: 6. This CDR3 region has 15 residues. The CDR3 nucleotides read TGTGCCAGCAGTCTACTAGCGGCTAGCTCCTACGAGCAGTACTTC. Its translation is CASSLLAASSYEQYF.

In DNA form, the CDR3 reads TGTGCCAGCAGCTTGGTGAAGGGACTAGGCAATGAGCAGTTCTTC. Protein product: CASSLVKGLGNEQFF. The chain has TRBV5-4 and TRBJ2-1; 8 bases align to TRBD2. V lost 0 bases, J lost 6 bases, and 5 bases stayed unmatched. The CDR3 is 15 residues long. Germline loops: CDR1 SGHNT, CDR2 YYREEE (reference sequence).

V usage is TRBV14 and J usage is TRBJ1-1; no reliable D call. The V end lost 7 bases, the J end lost 0 bases, and 9 bases lay between the germline ends. The CDR3 totals 13 residues. In germline, CDR1 is SGHDN, CDR2 FVKESK. The CDR3 DNA sequence: TGTGCCAGCACCCCAAATATGAACACTGAAGCTTTCTTT. Amino acids: CASTPNMNTEAFF.

This chain joins TRBV15 and TRBJ2-3; D is unclear. V was trimmed by 0 bases and J by 1 base, leaving 11 bases between them. This CDR3 has 16 residues. CDR1 LNHNV and CDR2 YYDKDF come from the germline V gene (reference sequence). CDR3 residues: CATSRDRNGRTDTQYF. The CDR3 coding sequence is TGTGCCACCAGCAGAGATCGAAACGGGCGCACAGATACGCAGTATTTT.

The chain combines TRBV10-3 with TRBJ2-1, with D maybe TRBD2 (6 bases). With 10 bases removed from V and 6 bases from J, the gap between germline ends came to 10 bases. The length of the CDR3 is 11 residues. Germline CDR1 reads ENHRY; CDR2 reads SYGVKD. In DNA form, the CDR3 reads TGTGCCACCCAACTAGCCAATGAGCAGTTCTTC. Translated, it gives CATQLANEQFF.

The chain joins TRBV10-1 to TRBJ2-7; D unresolved. CDR3 length equals 12 residues. Germline CDR1 WNHNN, CDR2 SYGVQD (reference sequence). V gave up 2 bases and J gave up 5 bases, with 7 bases separating them. The CDR3 sequence is CASSEKGHEQYF. The CDR3 bases are TGCGCCAGCAGTGAGAAGGGCCACGAGCAGTACTTC.

The rearrangement uses TRBV28 and TRBJ1-2; D not resolved. Germline V gene lookup returns CDR1 MDHEN and CDR2 SYDVKM. The CDR3 extends over 14 amino acids. The V end lost 2 bases, the J end lost 0 bases, and 7 bases lay between the germline ends. The CDR3 region has the DNA TGTGCCAGCAGTTTAGGGCCGACTAACTATGGCTACACCTTC. Translation gives CASSLGPTNYGYTF.

The chain uses TRBV28 and TRBJ2-1, with D possibly called TRBD1 or TRBD2 (6 bases each). Germline-derived CDR1 and CDR2 are MDHEN and SYDVKM. V was pared by 3 bases and J by 1 base, with 19 bases between. CDR3 length: 18 residues. DNA of the CDR3: TGTGCCAGCAGTTTGGGTCCGGGGGCTCCCCAATCCTACAATGAGCAGTTCTTC. Translation: CASSLGPGAPQSYNEQFF.

Details on this clone: A read error is the likely source, as a far larger clone sits one nucleotide away. The same CDR3 can be traced to other DNA sequences in this sample. The chain is built from TRBV5-1 and TRBJ2-7; 7 bases align to TRBD1. The CDR3 sequence is 15 residues long. Germline V gene sequence: CDR1 SGHRS, CDR2 YFSETQ. Here the CDR3 reads CASSSTGTESYEQYF. As DNA, the CDR3 is TGCGCCAGCAGCTCCACCGGGACAGAGTCCTATGAGCAGTACTTC.

This clone has a single count. This is likely an artifact of a read error, given a far larger clone one base away. V is TRBV7-2 and J is TRBJ2-7; 11 bases are a match to TRBD2. The CDR3 contains 16 residues. V dropped 4 bases and J dropped 3; count of bases not matched to a gene: 8. The germline V gene has CDR1 SGHTA and CDR2 FQGNSA. The chain's CDR3 is CASSSDRLAGSYEQYF. CDR3 DNA sequence: TGTGCCAGCAGCTCCGATCGACTAGCGGGGAGCTACGAGCAGTACTTC.

This clone appeared a few times. V gene TRBV28 combines with J gene TRBJ1-5; TRBD1 matches 7 bases. CDR1 is MDHEN and CDR2 is SYDVKM in the germline V gene. V trimming: 11 bases; J trimming: 4 bases; junction bases outside the gene matches: 11. The CDR3 consists of 14 residues. The CDR3 bases are TGTGCCGGACAGGTTGGTATGGGAAATCAGCCCCAGCATTTT. Translating it yields CAGQVGMGNQPQHF.

This clone was counted ten times or more. The V call is TRBV28, the J call TRBJ2-7; 7 nucleotides line up with TRBD2. Germline lookup yields CDR1 MDHEN and CDR2 SYDVKM. V lost 6 bases, J lost 3 bases, and 17 bases stayed unmatched. This CDR3 has 17 residues. Here the CDR3 DNA reads TGTGCCAGCAGCCAACGGGGACTACTCACGAGGGTCTACGAGCAGTACTTC. Its protein is CASSQRGLLTRVYEQYF. The full variable domain, with the rest looked up from reference TRBV28 and TRBJ2-7, is DVKVTQSSRYLVKRTGEKVFLECVQDMDHENMFWYRQDPGLGLRLIYFSYDVKMKEKGDIPEGYSVSREKKERFSLILESASTNQTSMYLCASSQRGLLTRVYEQYFGPGTRLTVT.

This chain joins TRBV29-1 and TRBJ2-2; the match to TRBD2 covers 8 bases. CDR3 length equals 14 residues. V trimming: 7 bases; J trimming: 5 bases; junction bases outside the gene matches: 9. In germline, CDR1 is SQVTM, CDR2 ANQGSEA. CDR3 nucleotide sequence: TGCAGCGCCACCGGGACTAGTCATACCGGGGAGCTGTTTTTT. Amino acids: CSATGTSHTGELFF.